Each of the 2 T cell receptor beta chains below was sequenced from the same sample in a study of technical replicates of blood from a few donors. Generated by immunoSEQ multiplex PCR, the TCRdb table keeps only in-frame clones and is missing some. The top ten clones hold approximately 4% of a sample with roughly 62,000 clones, roughly 89% of them seen once. Sequencing used PBMCs. The receptors here all came from a human donor in good health. Some clones in this sample may be carry-over from other donors' samples.

The chain has TRBV13 and TRBJ1-3; tentatively, D is TRBD1 (5 bases). The CDR3 runs to 14 residues. The germline CDR1 and CDR2 sequences are PRHDT and FYEKMQ (reference sequence). V was clipped by 2 bases and J by 4 bases, with 9 bases between them. Here the CDR3 DNA reads TGTGCCAGCAGCTTACAGGGCTGGGGAAACACCATATATTTT. Translated, it gives CASSLQGWGNTIYF.

The rearrangement links TRBV7-8 to TRBJ2-5; 10 bases line up with TRBD2. Germline trimming cut 5 bases from V and 5 bases from J; bases unmatched to any gene: 14. The CDR3 length is 17 residues. In germline, CDR1 is SGHVS, CDR2 FQNEAQ. This CDR3 is CASSLSLSSGSGETQYF. The CDR3 nucleotides read TGTGCCAGCAGCCTATCTCTCTCTAGCGGGAGTGGGGAGACCCAGTACTTC.